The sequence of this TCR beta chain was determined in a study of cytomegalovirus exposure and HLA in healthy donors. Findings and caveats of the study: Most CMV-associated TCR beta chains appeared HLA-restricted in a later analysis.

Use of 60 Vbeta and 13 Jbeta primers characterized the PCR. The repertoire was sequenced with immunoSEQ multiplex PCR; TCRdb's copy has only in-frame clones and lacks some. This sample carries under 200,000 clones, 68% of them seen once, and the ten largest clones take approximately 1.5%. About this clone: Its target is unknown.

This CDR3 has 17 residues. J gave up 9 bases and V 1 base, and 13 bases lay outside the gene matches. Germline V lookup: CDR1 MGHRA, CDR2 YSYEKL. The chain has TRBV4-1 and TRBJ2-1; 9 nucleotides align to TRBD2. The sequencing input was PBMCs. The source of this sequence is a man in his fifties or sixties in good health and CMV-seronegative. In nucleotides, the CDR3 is TGCGCCAGCAGCCAAGGCCCCAGCGGGGGTAGCGGGGGTGAGCAGTTCTTC. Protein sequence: CASSQGPSGGSGGEQFF.